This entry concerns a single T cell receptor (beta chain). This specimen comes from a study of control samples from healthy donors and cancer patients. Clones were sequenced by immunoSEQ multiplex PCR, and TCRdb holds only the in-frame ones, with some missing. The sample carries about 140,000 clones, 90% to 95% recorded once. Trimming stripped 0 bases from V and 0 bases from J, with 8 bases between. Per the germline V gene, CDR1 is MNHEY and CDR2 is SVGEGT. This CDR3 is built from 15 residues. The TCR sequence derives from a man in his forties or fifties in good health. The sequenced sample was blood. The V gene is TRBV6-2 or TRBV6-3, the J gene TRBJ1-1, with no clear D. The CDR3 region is CASSYSGDLNTEAFF. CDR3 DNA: TGTGCCAGCAGTTACTCGGGAGACTTGAACACTGAAGCTTTCTTT.